This TCR beta chain is from a study of fetal regulatory T cell absence and autoimmunity (dated by TCRdb to 2015 to 2018). Broadly, across the study: The IPEX patients showed exocrine pancreas autoimmunity in the absence of clinical diabetes. Overall study results and their limits: Compared with cord blood, the pancreas TCR compartment showed significant oligoclonal enrichment, and some top clones were enriched more than 100-fold. The oligoclonal enrichment was taken as support for antigen-driven autoimmunity in the pancreas before birth in IPEX syndrome. Cord blood and pancreas had broadly similar TRB gene family usage, which resembled published neonatal and adult repertoires.

Genomic DNA obtained from frozen pancreas tissue was processed for repertoire sequencing. Genomic DNA, about 1.8-3 ug, was extracted from umbilical cord blood or frozen pancreas using the DNeasy Blood and Tissue Kit. On the immunoSEQ human TCRbeta survey platform, a two-step multiplex PCR amplified and barcoded the TCRbeta CDR3 regions. Sequencing of the libraries was done on Illumina instruments, and IgH was sequenced in parallel from the same samples. The authors processed their data as follows. To remove PCR and sequencing errors, raw reads were filtered against IMGT V, D, J definitions and grouped with a nearest-neighbor algorithm. Clones were defined by identical nucleotide sequence; differential abundance between tissues used per-clone Fisher exact tests with pFDR threshold p<0.01. Clones whose frequencies were too low for statistical inference were excluded by a minimum inclusion filter of 10 in either sample. Pairwise clonal comparisons used the immunoSEQ Analyzer, and gene family usage was assessed with IMGT tools. The source is immuneACCESS, and TCRdb retained only in-frame sequences with V and J called. Part of the clones is not carried over; for the studies checked, unresolved V genes explain less than half of this, and the remainder is unexplained. V, J and clone size are taken as reported in that table, and D and trimming were inferred from the DNA itself. This sample lists more than 90,000 clones; about two thirds were detected once. The ten biggest clones cover about 2.1% of the sample.

Of note for this clone: The specificity of this receptor is unknown. Within one base of it there is no much larger clone, and no base qualities were kept.

Cut back by 0 bases and 0 bases, the V and J ends lie 10 bases apart. Including cysteine and phenylalanine, the CDR3 has 15 amino acids. Only CDR3 DNA is held: 45 bases, read in frame from base 1. CDR1 SGHRS and CDR2 YFSETQ were looked up in the germline V gene. The chain is made from TRBV5-1 and TRBJ2-7; the D gene cannot be named for sure. This receptor was obtained from a male donor with IPEX syndrome. The sequencing input was pancreas tissue. The base sequence is TGCGCCAGCAGCTTGGCGCCAGTAACCTCCTACGAGCAGTACTTC. This translates into CASSLAPVTSYEQYF.